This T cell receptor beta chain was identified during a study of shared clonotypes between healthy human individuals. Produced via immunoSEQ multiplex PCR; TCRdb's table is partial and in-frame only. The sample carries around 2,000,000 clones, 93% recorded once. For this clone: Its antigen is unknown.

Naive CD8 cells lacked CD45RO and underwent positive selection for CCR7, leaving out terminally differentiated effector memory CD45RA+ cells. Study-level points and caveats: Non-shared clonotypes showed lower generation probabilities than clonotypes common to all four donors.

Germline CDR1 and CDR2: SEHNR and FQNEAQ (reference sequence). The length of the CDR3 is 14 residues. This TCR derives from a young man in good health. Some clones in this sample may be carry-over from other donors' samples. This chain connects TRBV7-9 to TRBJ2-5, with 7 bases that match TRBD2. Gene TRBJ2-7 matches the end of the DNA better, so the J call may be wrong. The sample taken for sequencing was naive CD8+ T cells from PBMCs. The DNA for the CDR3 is TGTGCCAGCAGCTTAGGCGGGAGCGCCTACGAGCAGTACTTC. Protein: CASSLGGSAYEQYF.